The clone carrying this T cell receptor beta chain was seen once. Antigen specificity is unknown. The data were taken from a study of cytomegalovirus exposure and HLA in healthy donors. General study results and limits: Overall, roughly 160 TCR beta chains were annotated as cytomegalovirus-associated. Three chains linked to CMV were shown in vitro to be specific for CMV antigens. Most observed TCR sequences were rare, whereas some public TCRs were detected in many donors. TCR clusters originating in the first cohort tended to co-occur in the 120 validation repertoires, according to a later analysis.

The data were produced by immunoSEQ multiplex PCR, yet TCRdb's version contains in-frame clones alone and is incomplete. The sample contains 100,000 to 150,000 clones, approximately 95% of which appear only once. Per germline, CDR1 SGHTA and CDR2 FQGTGA. The ends were cut back, 0 bases at V and 10 bases at J, with 10 bases in the middle. CDR3 length: 13 residues. The source is a man younger than 30 in good health and CMV-seronegative. The V gene is TRBV7-3, the J gene TRBJ2-1; tentative D call: TRBD2 (6 bases). Sequencing was done on a sample of PBMCs. The CDR3 loop is CASSLTLRDEQFF. CDR3 coding DNA: TGTGCCAGCAGCTTAACTTTGCGGGACGAGCAGTTCTTC.